A single sample is the source of the 8 T cell receptor beta chains below, sequenced in a study of early T cells in non-severe SARS-CoV-2 infection. TCRdb analysed the 5' RACE reads with MiXCR anew, one entry per CDR3 protein. The sample has tens of thousands of distinct CDR3 sequences; more than 14% are singletons. Sequencing was performed on whole blood, taken at baseline. The source of these receptors is an adult who was a healthcare worker with PCR-confirmed SARS-CoV-2 infection or an uninfected control (not recorded which).

This clonotype turned up a few times. The chain couples TRBV7-3 to TRBJ1-1; 11 bases align to TRBD1. This CDR3 contains 12 residues. Germline loops: CDR1 SGHTA, CDR2 FQGTGA. Unmatched junction bases numbered 6, after V lost 5 bases and J lost 13 bases. The CDR3 DNA follows: TGTGCCAGCAGCCTTGGACAGGGGGCGCTTTTCTTT. Its protein is CASSLGQGALFF.

CDR3 bases: TGCGCCAGCAGCGGGGTTACTAGCACAGATACGCAGTATTTT. It translates to CASSGVTSTDTQYF. V usage is TRBV5-1 and J usage is TRBJ2-3; D remains unclear. Germline CDR1 and CDR2: SGHRS and YFSETQ. The CDR3 has 14 residues. V lost 4 bases and J lost 0, with 9 bases in between.

This clonotype was observed a few times. The J gene is TRBJ2-7, the V gene TRBV7-2, with 9 bases lining up with TRBD2. Germline V gene sequence: CDR1 SGHTA, CDR2 FQGNSA. After removal of 3 bases from V and 6 bases from J, the junction contained 3 bases not matched to a gene. This CDR3 contains 13 residues. The CDR3 protein is CASSLREGLEQYF. DNA for the CDR3: TGTGCCAGCAGCTTGCGGGAGGGCCTCGAGCAGTACTTC. The full variable domain, its missing parts supplied by reference TRBV7-2 and TRBJ2-7, is GAGVSQSPSNKVTEKGKDVELRCDPISGHTALYWYRQSLGQGLEFLIYFQGNSAPDKSGLPSDRFSAERTGGSVSTLTIQRTQQEDSAVYLCASSLREGLEQYFGPGTRLTVT.

This clonotype was observed many times. This chain links TRBV15 with TRBJ2-1; D is ambiguous. CDR1 and CDR2 from the germline V gene are LNHNV and YYDKDF (reference sequence). The CDR3 is 15 residues long. Trimming took 0 bases from V and 5 from J, leaving 11 bases between them. DNA of the CDR3: TGTGCCACCAGCAGAGACAAGGGTAGGCACAATGAGCAGTTCTTC. Its protein product is CATSRDKGRHNEQFF.

V and J are TRBV3-1 and TRBJ2-5; D is perhaps TRBD2 (5 bases). The germline V gene has CDR1 LGHDT and CDR2 YNNKEL (reference sequence). V dropped 0 bases and J dropped 6 bases, with 17 bases sitting between them. This CDR3 has 16 residues. CDR3 nucleotide sequence: TGTGCCAGCAGCCAAGATTCAGCGGATGGCGAACAGACCCAGTACTTC. This translates into CASSQDSADGEQTQYF.

The table lists this clonotype with many counts. The chain couples TRBV12-3 or TRBV12-4 to TRBJ1-5; 9 bases align to TRBD1. The CDR3 has 15 residues. V lost 4 bases to trimming and J lost 6 bases; unmatched junction nucleotides: 7. CDR3 bases: TGTGCCAGCAGTTCCTCCGGGACAGGGTTTCAGCCCCAGCATTTT. It encodes CASSSSGTGFQPQHF.

Note on this clonotype: The junction departs from germline at one end; a sequencing error may be responsible. The chain uses TRBV5-5 and TRBJ2-4; 8 positions match TRBD2. The CDR3 runs 14 residues. CDR1 is SGHKS, CDR2 YYEKEE, per germline (reference sequence). CDR3 in DNA: TGTGTCAGCAGCCCAGGACTAGCAGTGGACATTCAGTACTTC. Amino acid sequence: CVSSPGLAVDIQYF.

This clonotype was recorded a few times. The chain joins TRBV30 to TRBJ2-7; D ambiguous. Per the germline V gene, CDR1 is GTSNPN and CDR2 is SVGIG (reference sequence). This CDR3 comprises 14 residues. V gave up 1 base and J gave up 0 bases, with 10 bases separating them. The DNA of the CDR3 is TGTGCCTGGAGTGCCAAAAGCTCCTCCTACGAGCAGTACTTC. It translates to CAWSAKSSSYEQYF.